This TCR beta chain was documented in a study of CD8+ T cells in alopecia areata. This clone appeared a few times. Its antigen is as yet unknown. With a much larger clone just one base away, this may be a read error. Germline and genes here are mouse. Read coverage stops 4 residues before the CDR3 terminus; the germline J gene supplies the remainder. The same CDR3 arises from other DNA sequences in this sample as well. Sequencing used cDNA as its template, made by extracting RNA and reverse transcribing it. Generated by immunoSEQ multiplex PCR, the TCRdb table keeps only in-frame clones and is missing some. This sample shows approximately 300,000 clones and no singletons; approximately 1.2% rests with the ten largest. Combined cutaneous lymph node cells underwent sorting by CD4, CD8alpha, NKG2D, NKG2ACE and additional markers. The germline V gene encodes CDR1 NSHNY and CDR2 SYGAGN. This CDR3 is built from 13 residues.

Overall study findings and caveats: For lesional scalp, especially alopecia totalis/universalis, clonality was higher than in normal scalp.

The rearrangement uses TRBV13-1 and TRBJ1-2; possible D gene TRBD1, 6 bases. The sequenced material came from CD4+ T cells sorted from a lymph node. The TCR was taken from a C3H/HeJ mouse with alopecia areata. The strain bears MHC haplotype H2-k. CDR3 bases read: TGTGCCAGCAGTGATGACAGGGATTCC. Amino acid sequence: CASSDDRDS. The entire CDR3 protein is CASSDDRDSDYTF.